Listed below are T cell receptor beta chains from one sample, sequenced in a study of cytomegalovirus exposure and HLA in healthy donors. Sequenced by immunoSEQ multiplex PCR; TCRdb stores in-frame clones only, minus some. The data show about 130,000 clones, 80% seen once. The sample comprised PBMCs. These receptors came from a man in his forties in good health and CMV-seronegative. CDR3s include the opening cysteine and the closing phenylalanine or tryptophan. D genes are given only for firm matches. Size tells how often a clone was seen (once, few, many) or the class of an expanded clone, and some rows leave it out.

>TRBV10-1|NA|NA|TRBJ1-5
CASTNGEGLIQPQHF
TGCGCCAGCACCAACGGGGAGGGGTTGATTCAGCCCCAGCATTTT
>TRBV5-5|few|NA|TRBJ1-5
CASSLRGVNQPQHF
TGTGCCAGCAGCTTGAGAGGAGTCAATCAGCCCCAGCATTTT
>TRBV4-2|once|TRBD1|TRBJ1-1
CASSQDRGQNTEAFF
TGTGCCAGCAGCCAGGACAGGGGACAGAACACTGAAGCTTTCTTT
>TRBV5-1|NA|NA|TRBJ2-7
CASSPFAEIQDSSSYEQYF
TGCGCCAGCAGCCCATTTGCGGAGATACAGGACAGTTCCTCCTACGAGCAGTACTTC
>TRBV7-8|NA|NA|TRBJ1-1
CASSLTGRDTEAFF
TGTGCCAGCAGCCTTACTGGGCGGGACACTGAAGCTTTCTTT
>TRBV2|few|NA|TRBJ2-1
CASSARGMAPGNEQFF
TGTGCCAGCAGTGCTAGGGGGATGGCACCTGGCAATGAGCAGTTCTTC
>TRBV28|once|TRBD1|TRBJ2-7
CASSFLRWGQGHEQYF
TGTGCCAGCAGTTTTCTACGCTGGGGACAGGGCCACGAGCAGTACTTC
>TRBV6-1|NA|NA|TRBJ2-1
CASSSLIGGYNEQFF
TGTGCCAGCAGTTCCCTAATCGGGGGATACAATGAGCAGTTCTTC
>TRBV5-6|NA|NA|TRBJ1-6
CASAAATYNSPLHF
TGTGCCAGCGCGGCAGCCACCTATAATTCACCCCTCCACTTT
>TRBV19|NA|NA|TRBJ1-1
CATRDNTYTEAFF
TGTGCCACCCGGGACAATACCTACACTGAAGCTTTCTTT